These 23 T cell receptor beta chains were all obtained from the same sample, sequenced in a study of blood T cell repertoires in COVID-19. Using immunoSEQ multiplex PCR, the repertoire was profiled, and TCRdb retains in-frame clones only, with some absent. In the table there are tens of thousands of clones, around 80% of which are singletons. Sequencing was carried out using peripheral blood. Receptors originate from a human donor in a cohort sampled during active COVID-19.

The chain employs TRBV5-4 and TRBJ1-2, with D possibly being TRBD1 (5 bases). The CDR3 sequence is 16 residues long. The V and J ends lost 3 bases and 0 bases respectively, with 15 bases between them. Looked up from germline, CDR1 is SGHNT and CDR2 is YYREEE (reference sequence). The CDR3 DNA is TGTGCCAGCAGCTCAGCAGGGCCCTTGGCTAACTATGGCTACACCTTC. Its translation is CASSSAGPLANYGYTF.

Here the CDR3 DNA reads TGTGCCTCCCATCGGGACAGGGGCCCCTACGAGCAGTACTTC. Its protein product is CASHRDRGPYEQYF. This sequence joins TRBV2 and TRBJ2-7, with TRBD1 identical over 10 bases. With V trimmed by 11 bases and J by 2 bases, 9 bases remained unmatched. CDR3 size: 14 residues. Germline values: CDR1 SNHLY, CDR2 FYNNEI.

J is TRBJ2-1 and V is TRBV13; weak D call: TRBD2 (5 bases). Looked up from germline, CDR1 is PRHDT and CDR2 is FYEKMQ (reference sequence). The ends were cut back, 1 base at V and 9 bases at J, with 7 bases in the middle. The CDR3 contains 12 residues. CDR3 protein: CASSLVRGEQFF. The CDR3 DNA reads as TGTGCCAGCAGCTTAGTCCGGGGTGAGCAGTTCTTC. The full variable domain, in which reference TRBV13 and TRBJ2-1 provide the parts outside the CDR3, is AAGVIQSPRHLIKEKRETATLKCYPIPRHDTVYWYQQGPGQDPQFLISFYEKMQSDKGSIPDRFSAQQFSDYHSELNMSSLELGDSALYFCASSLVRGEQFFGPGTRLTVL.

The genes are TRBV10-3 and TRBJ1-1, with D uncertain. From germline, CDR1 is ENHRY and CDR2 SYGVKD. V was cut by 2 bases and J by 8 bases, with 15 bases left in between. This CDR3 spans 14 amino acids. In DNA, the CDR3 is TGTGCCATCAGTGAGGGAGGGTACAATGCCGAAGCTTTCTTT. Amino acid sequence: CAISEGGYNAEAFF.

This chain connects TRBV3-1 (or the pseudogene TRBV3-2) to TRBJ1-1; D possibly corresponds to TRBD1 (5 bases). The germline CDR1 and CDR2 sequences are LGHDT and YNNKEL (reference sequence). V was cut by 4 bases and J by 1 base, with 10 bases left in between. There are 14 residues in the CDR3. This CDR3 is CASSRQGGNTEAFF. CDR3 bases: TGTGCCAGCAGCCGCCAGGGCGGGAACACTGAAGCTTTCTTT.

The V gene is TRBV21-1, the J gene TRBJ1-1; the table's D gene call, TRBD1, was not cross checked with the DNA. TRBV21-1 is reported as a pseudogene. The CDR3 has 12 residues. CDR3 in amino acids: CASSSRDSLPFF. The DNA of the CDR3 is TGTGCCAGCAGCTCTCGAGACAGTCTGCCATTCTTT.

This sequence joins TRBV5-1 and TRBJ1-4; D gene uncertain. Germline V gives CDR1 SGHRS, CDR2 YFSETQ. The CDR3 is made up of 14 amino acids. The V and J ends lost 0 bases and 10 bases respectively, with 13 bases between them. CDR3 in amino acids: CASSLGTASGKLFF. DNA for the CDR3: TGCGCCAGCAGCTTGGGTACCGCTTCCGGAAAACTGTTTTTT.

The chain uses TRBV4-1 and TRBJ1-2; 7 bases fit TRBD1. After removal of 3 bases from V and 7 bases from J, the junction contained 14 bases not matched to a gene. In germline, CDR1 is MGHRA, CDR2 YSYEKL. The CDR3 covers 16 residues. Here the CDR3 DNA reads TGCGCCAGCAGCCAGAGGGATACAGGGGATTTGGGTGGCTACACCTTC. Protein sequence: CASSQRDTGDLGGYTF.

V and J are TRBV7-8 and TRBJ2-1; 8 bases match TRBD2. V lost 1 base to trimming and J lost 10 bases; unmatched junction nucleotides: 12. The germline gives CDR1 SGHVS, CDR2 FQNEAQ. The CDR3 loop spans 16 amino acids. The CDR3 sequence is CASSLDSPGGGIEQFF. DNA of the CDR3: TGTGCCAGCAGCTTAGATTCGCCGGGGGGGGGTATCGAGCAGTTCTTC.

The genes are TRBV7-6 and TRBJ2-1, with 7 positions matching TRBD1. Germline CDR1 is SGHVS and CDR2 is FNYEAQ. The CDR3 has 14 amino acids. With V trimmed by 6 bases and J by 7 bases, 9 bases remained unmatched. This chain's CDR3 is CASSLNDRVNEQFF. CDR3 nucleotide sequence: TGTGCCAGCAGTTTAAATGACAGGGTGAATGAGCAGTTCTTC.

The chain links TRBV5-1 to TRBJ2-7; D gene ambiguous. The germline V and J ends were trimmed by 7 bases and 2 bases, with 13 bases remaining between them. In germline, CDR1 is SGHRS, CDR2 YFSETQ. The CDR3 loop spans 13 amino acids. Written as DNA, the CDR3 is TGCGCCAGCTCAGAGCCAGGAACCTACGAGCAGTACTTC. Its protein product is CASSEPGTYEQYF.

This chain links TRBV2 with TRBJ1-1, with TRBD1 as a possible D gene (6 bases). The CDR3 is 13 amino acids. Trimming shortened V by 6 bases and J by 8 bases, and 16 bases separated the two germline ends. Germline V CDR1 and CDR2: SNHLY, FYNNEI. Here the CDR3 DNA reads TGTGCCAGCAGCCTAGTCTTCGGGACAGAAGCTTTCTTT. It specifies CASSLVFGTEAFF.

V is TRBV27 and J is TRBJ1-2; D unresolved. V was pared by 8 bases and J by 9 bases, with 16 bases between. Germline loops: CDR1 MNHEY, CDR2 SMNVEV (reference sequence). There are 12 residues in the CDR3. CDR3 loop: CASWSGFMSYTF. The CDR3 DNA reads as TGTGCCAGCTGGTCCGGGTTTATGAGCTACACCTTC.

In this sample, this clone turned up once. The chain combines TRBV7-2 with TRBJ1-5, with 7 bases fitting TRBD1. Germline assignment: CDR1 SGHTA and CDR2 FQGNSA. V lost 5 bases, J lost 3 bases, and 4 bases stayed unmatched. CDR3 length equals 14 residues. The CDR3 DNA sequence: TGTGCCAGCAGCCTGACAGGGCTCAATCAGCCCCAGCATTTT. The encoded protein is CASSLTGLNQPQHF.

A few counts support this clone. This chain joins TRBV4-1 and TRBJ2-5, with 9 bases that match TRBD1. V lost 1 base and J lost 5; bases outside the gene matches: 8. CDR3 size: 16 residues. The germline V gene has CDR1 MGHRA and CDR2 YSYEKL. The CDR3 bases are TGCGCCAGCAGCCAAGGGACAGGGGTCCCGGAGGAGACCCAGTACTTC. Protein: CASSQGTGVPEETQYF.

A few counts support this clone. This chain uses TRBV6-2 or TRBV6-3 with TRBJ2-2; no firm D call. The germline gives CDR1 MNHEY, CDR2 SVGEGT. Deletions cut 6 bases from V and 8 bases from J, with 16 bases between. The CDR3 is 14 amino acids. DNA of the CDR3: TGTGCCAGCAGCCAGCAAATTACGTGGGGGGAGCTGTTTTTT. Protein sequence: CASSQQITWGELFF.

The rearrangement joins TRBV6-5 to TRBJ1-4; D may be TRBD1 (5 bases). V lost 2 bases, J lost 6 bases, and 13 bases lay in between. Germline CDR1 is MNHEY and CDR2 is SVGAGI. The CDR3 extends over 15 amino acids. The CDR3 sequence is CASSYGKWGDEKLFF. CDR3 sequence (DNA): TGTGCCAGCAGTTACGGGAAATGGGGCGATGAAAAACTGTTTTTT.

The V and J genes are TRBV18 and TRBJ2-7; D may be TRBD1 (6 bases). This CDR3 is built from 12 residues. V lost 5 bases to trimming and J lost 9 bases, with 14 bases between them. CDR1 is KGHSH and CDR2 is LQKENI in the germline V gene. This CDR3 is CASSSLQGAQYF. The CDR3 DNA sequence: TGTGCCAGCTCATCACTACAGGGTGCGCAGTACTTC. The full variable domain, with the rest looked up from reference TRBV18 and TRBJ2-7, is NAGVMQNPRHLVRRRGQEARLRCSPMKGHSHVYWYRQLPEEGLKFMVYLQKENIIDESGMPKERFSAEFPKEGPSILRIQQVVRGDSAAYFCASSSLQGAQYFGPGTRLTVT.

The CDR3 region is CASSQGRGWNTEAFF. The CDR3 DNA follows: TGTGCCAGCAGCCAAGGGAGAGGGTGGAACACTGAAGCTTTCTTT. V and J are TRBV3-1 (or the pseudogene TRBV3-2) and TRBJ1-1, with D unresolved. The CDR3 consists of 15 residues. V lost 1 base and J 1 base, leaving 10 bases between the germline ends. Per the germline V gene, CDR1 is LGHDT and CDR2 is YNNKEL (reference sequence).

The chain uses TRBV18 and TRBJ2-1; 8 positions match TRBD1. Trimming took 6 bases from V and 5 from J; bases not matched to a gene: 9. CDR3 length: 15 residues. Per germline, CDR1 KGHSH and CDR2 LQKENI. CDR3 bases: TGTGCCAGCTCGCAAAGACCGGGACAGGACAATGAGCAGTTCTTC. Translated, it gives CASSQRPGQDNEQFF.

The sample holds a few counts of this clone. CDR3 in DNA: TGTGCCAGCACCCCCGAGGTCCTTTCCTACGAGCAGTACTTC. This gives the protein CASTPEVLSYEQYF. The chain has TRBV28 and TRBJ2-7; D unclear. The CDR3 extends over 14 amino acids. Germline V gene data show CDR1 as MDHEN and CDR2 as SYDVKM. V was pared by 7 bases and J by 1 base, with 14 bases between.

The chain couples TRBV9 to TRBJ2-7; TRBD1 aligns across 7 bases. Unmatched junction bases numbered 7, after V lost 1 base and J lost 6 bases. This CDR3 region has 14 residues. Germline CDR1 and CDR2: SGDLS and YYNGEE. The CDR3 coding sequence is TGTGCCAGCAGCGTAACGGGACAGATTGGCGAGCAGTACTTC. It codes for CASSVTGQIGEQYF. The complete variable domain, with remaining parts taken from reference TRBV9 and TRBJ2-7, reads DSGVTQTPKHLITATGQRVTLRCSPRSGDLSVYWYQQSLDQGLQFLIQYYNGEERAKGNILERFSAQQFPDLHSELNLSSLELGDSALYFCASSVTGQIGEQYFGPGTRLTVT.

This chain's CDR3 is CASSLGGTGVYGYTF. CDR3 nucleotides: TGTGCCAGCAGTTTGGGCGGCACAGGGGTATATGGCTACACCTTC. The chain employs TRBV28 and TRBJ1-2; TRBD1 matches at 7 bases. V shed 3 bases, J shed 5 bases, and the junction held 9 bases outside the gene matches. Germline V gene lookup returns CDR1 MDHEN and CDR2 SYDVKM. The CDR3 extends over 15 amino acids.